This T cell receptor (beta chain) was recovered during a study of cytomegalovirus exposure and HLA in healthy donors. V trimming: 3 bases; J trimming: 6 bases; junction bases outside the gene matches: 7. Germline CDR1 is PRHDT and CDR2 is FYEKMQ (reference sequence). CDR3 length: 16 amino acids. This table comes from immunoSEQ multiplex PCR, and its TCRdb copy is limited to in-frame clones, with some not included. The sample includes about 240,000 clones, more than 75% of them seen just once. Comment on this clone: Its target is unknown.

Whole-study results and caveats: Testing in vitro showed a few CMV-associated chains specific for CMV antigens.

The receptor's source is a young man in good health and CMV-seronegative. Specimen: PBMCs. The chain joins TRBV13 to TRBJ2-1; TRBD2 matches at 11 bases. The CDR3 region is CASSLGLADLRNEQFF. CDR3 nucleotides: TGTGCCAGCAGCTTGGGACTAGCGGATTTACGCAATGAGCAGTTCTTC.